These 16 T cell receptor beta chains originate from one sample sequenced in a study of cytomegalovirus exposure and HLA in healthy donors. The PCR used 60 Vbeta and 13 Jbeta primers. This table comes from immunoSEQ multiplex PCR, and its TCRdb copy is limited to in-frame clones, with some not included. The repertoire includes some 120,000 clones, roughly 77% of them detected once, and 5% to 5.5% sits in the top ten. Sequencing input: PBMCs. Every receptor here comes from a man aged 25-40 years in good health and CMV-seronegative.

The rearrangement links TRBV29-1 to TRBJ2-7; tentatively, D is TRBD1 (6 bases). CDR1 is SQVTM and CDR2 is ANQGSEA in the germline V gene. The CDR3 length is 12 residues. Deletions cut 4 bases from V and 4 bases from J, with 11 bases between. CDR3 bases: TGCAGCGTTGCAATGCAGGGGTACGAGCAGTACTTC. It codes for CSVAMQGYEQYF.

The J gene is TRBJ2-7, the V gene TRBV30; 11 bases align to TRBD2. J was trimmed by 1 base and V by 3 bases; bases with no gene match: 8. The CDR3 extends over 16 amino acids. The germline CDR1 and CDR2 sequences are GTSNPN and SVGIG (reference sequence). The CDR3 protein is CAWRLAGGSMSYEQYF. The CDR3 nucleotides read TGTGCCTGGAGGTTAGCGGGAGGGTCCATGTCCTACGAGCAGTACTTC.

The V call is TRBV28, the J call TRBJ1-2, with 7 nucleotides matching TRBD1. Germline lookup yields CDR1 MDHEN and CDR2 SYDVKM. Trimming cost V 5 bases and J 5 bases; bases outside gene matches: 5. The CDR3 has 13 amino acids. CDR3 residues: CASSPGTVYGYTF. The CDR3 DNA sequence: TGTGCCAGCAGTCCGGGGACAGTATATGGCTACACCTTC.

The J gene is TRBJ1-2, the V gene TRBV7-6; a possible D gene is TRBD1 (5 bases). CDR3 length equals 13 residues. The V and J ends lost 3 bases and 6 bases respectively, with 11 bases between them. CDR1 SGHVS and CDR2 FNYEAQ come from the germline V gene. Here the CDR3 DNA reads TGTGCCAGCAGCTTCGGGGGTCTGGATGGCTACACCTTC. Residues: CASSFGGLDGYTF.

CDR3 DNA sequence: TGTGCCAGCTCACCGTCGAACGGACAGGGGTACACTGAAGCTTTCTTT. Translating gives CASSPSNGQGYTEAFF. The chain links TRBV18 to TRBJ1-1; 9 bases agree with TRBD1. Germline V gene data show CDR1 as KGHSH and CDR2 as LQKENI. The CDR3 has 16 amino acids. V lost 3 bases, J lost 3 bases, and 8 bases stayed unmatched.

The chain is built from TRBV7-6 and TRBJ2-1; 7 bases line up with TRBD2. The ends lost 8 bases at V and 2 bases at J; junction bases unmatched: 3. Germline CDR1 SGHVS, CDR2 FNYEAQ. This CDR3 has 13 residues. The CDR3 sequence: CASSAGTYNEQFF. In DNA, the CDR3 is TGTGCCAGCTCAGCGGGGACCTACAATGAGCAGTTCTTC.

The V and J genes are TRBV6-6 and TRBJ1-6; 8 bases match TRBD1. The J segment lost 7 bases and the V segment lost 0 bases, leaving 5 bases of the junction unmatched. The CDR3 length is 16 residues. Germline V gene sequence: CDR1 MNHNY, CDR2 SVGAGI (reference sequence). For the CDR3, the DNA is TGTGCCAGCAGTTACTCGACAGGGGCTGGAAATTCACCCCTCCACTTT. Protein: CASSYSTGAGNSPLHF.

The chain couples TRBV10-3 to TRBJ1-1; D unclear. V lost 0 bases and J lost 5, with 7 bases in between. The CDR3 covers 13 residues. Per germline, CDR1 ENHRY and CDR2 SYGVKD. CDR3 in amino acids: CAISESLRTEAFF. In DNA, the CDR3 is TGTGCCATCAGTGAGTCCCTGCGGACTGAAGCTTTCTTT.

This chain uses TRBV27 with TRBJ2-3, with 11 positions matching TRBD1. CDR3 length equals 14 residues. Germline V lookup: CDR1 MNHEY, CDR2 SMNVEV (reference sequence). J lost 1 base, V lost 10 bases, and 4 bases had no gene match. The CDR3 sequence: CATQGQGGTDTQYF. For the CDR3, the DNA is TGTGCCACCCAGGGACAGGGGGGCACAGATACGCAGTATTTT.

CDR3 sequence reads: CASSLEYAGTEAFF. The DNA for the CDR3 is TGTGCCAGCAGTTTAGAGTATGCTGGCACTGAAGCTTTCTTT. J is TRBJ1-1 and V is TRBV27; D remains ambiguous. The V end lost 2 bases, the J end lost 4 bases, and 11 bases lay between the germline ends. Germline CDR1 reads MNHEY; CDR2 reads SMNVEV (reference sequence). The CDR3 has 14 amino acids.

The chain links TRBV7-8 to TRBJ2-4; D gene ambiguous. The V gene's germline CDR1 is SGHVS and CDR2 FQNEAQ. This CDR3 is 13 amino acids long. The V gene lost 8 bases and the J gene lost 9 bases, with 17 bases spanning the gap. The CDR3: CASGEGGISIQYF. The CDR3 coding sequence is TGTGCCAGCGGCGAAGGCGGCATTTCCATTCAGTACTTC.

The rearrangement links TRBV15 to TRBJ1-2; 12 bases are shared with TRBD1. V shed 3 bases and J 3 bases; nucleotides not matched to a gene: 5. This CDR3 has 16 residues. The germline gives CDR1 LNHNV, CDR2 YYDKDF (reference sequence). This CDR3 reads CATSSGDRGHYYGYTF. CDR3 DNA sequence: TGTGCCACCAGCAGCGGGGACAGGGGGCACTACTATGGCTACACCTTC.

This clone has a handful of counts. The CDR3 region has the DNA TGTGCCAGCAGTTACACGGGGGGCGCGAATGGCTACACCTTC. Its translation is CASSYTGGANGYTF. The chain employs TRBV6-6 and TRBJ1-2; D is perhaps TRBD1 (6 bases). Trimming left V 2 bases short and J 6 bases short, with 13 bases between. CDR1 MNHNY and CDR2 SVGAGI come from the germline V gene (reference sequence). The CDR3 runs 14 residues.

This rearrangement joins TRBV9 to TRBJ2-3, with D perhaps matching TRBD1 (7 bases). The CDR3 is made up of 17 amino acids. Germline CDR1 reads SGDLS; CDR2 reads YYNGEE. V was trimmed by 4 bases and J by 2 bases, leaving 20 bases between them. This chain's CDR3 is CASSPTGDFPSTDTQYF. DNA of the CDR3: TGTGCCAGCAGCCCTACAGGGGACTTTCCCTCCACAGATACGCAGTATTTT.

The chain uses TRBV5-1 and TRBJ2-1; 8 bases line up with TRBD2. Germline CDR1 is SGHRS and CDR2 is YFSETQ. V dropped 3 bases and J dropped 6; count of bases not matched to a gene: 8. This CDR3 is 15 amino acids long. CDR3 sequence (DNA): TGCGCCAGCAGCTCGGGGGGGGTTTCGGTCAATGAGCAGTTCTTC. The encoded protein is CASSSGGVSVNEQFF.

The chain uses TRBV5-4 and TRBJ1-4; no clear D. The V gene lost 0 bases and the J gene lost 12 bases, with 21 bases spanning the gap. CDR1 and CDR2 from the germline V gene are SGHNT and YYREEE (reference sequence). This CDR3 contains 16 residues. Here the CDR3 reads CASSLERWGSSEELFF. CDR3 in DNA: TGTGCCAGCAGCTTGGAAAGGTGGGGTTCCTCGGAGGAACTGTTTTTT. Looking up the rest from reference TRBV5-4 and TRBJ1-4 gives the full variable domain: ETGVTQSPTHLIKTRGQQVTLRCSSQSGHNTVSWYQQALGQGPQFIFQYYREEENGRGNFPPRFSGLQFPNYSSELNVNALELDDSALYLCASSLERWGSSEELFFGSGTQLSVL.